This T cell receptor (beta chain) was identified in a study of T-cell reconstitution after alpha-beta-depleted transplantation in children. Trimming cost V 5 bases and J 0 bases, with 14 bases left between them. The CDR3 runs to 16 residues. CDR1 is SGHTA, CDR2 FQGNSA, per germline. Preparing the TCRbeta library involved the use of unique molecular identifiers. TCRdb recomputed calls from the PCR reads with MiXCR, one row per CDR3 protein. The table shows around 680,000 distinct CDR3 sequences, with around 16% occurring only once. The source is a human donor who donated a stem cell graft to a child with acute myeloid leukemia. The chain combines TRBV7-2 with TRBJ2-1; tentative D call: TRBD1 (5 bases). Source: PBMCs from the stem cell graft donor, taken from the stem cell graft. CDR3 amino acids: CASSPSLGDSYNEQFF. CDR3 DNA: TGTGCCAGCAGCCCAAGTTTAGGGGACTCCTACAATGAGCAGTTCTTC.